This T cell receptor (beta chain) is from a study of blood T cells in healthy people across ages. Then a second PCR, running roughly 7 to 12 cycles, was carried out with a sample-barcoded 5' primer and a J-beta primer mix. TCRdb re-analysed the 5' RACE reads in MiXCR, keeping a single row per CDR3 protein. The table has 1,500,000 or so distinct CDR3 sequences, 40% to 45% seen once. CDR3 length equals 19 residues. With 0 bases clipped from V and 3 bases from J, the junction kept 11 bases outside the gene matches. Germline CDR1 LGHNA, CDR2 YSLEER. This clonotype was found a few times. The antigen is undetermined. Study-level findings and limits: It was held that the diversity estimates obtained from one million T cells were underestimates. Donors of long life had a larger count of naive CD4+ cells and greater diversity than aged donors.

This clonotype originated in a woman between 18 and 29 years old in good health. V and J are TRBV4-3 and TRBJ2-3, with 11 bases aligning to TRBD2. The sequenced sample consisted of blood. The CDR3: CASSQDPHLAGGTTDTQYF. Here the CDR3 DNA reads TGCGCCAGCAGCCAAGATCCCCATTTAGCGGGAGGGACTACAGATACGCAGTATTTT.